This T cell receptor beta chain originates from a study of cytomegalovirus exposure and HLA in healthy donors. A multiplex PCR was run with 60 Vbeta primers and 13 Jbeta primers. Under the authors' procedure: An analysis that came later counted 80 million or so unique TCR beta chains, around 12 million shared. The data were produced by immunoSEQ multiplex PCR, yet TCRdb's version contains in-frame clones alone and is incomplete. That table furnishes V, J and clone size, whereas the DNA furnished D and trimming. Among about 130,000 clones listed, around 80% were seen once. Points from the study as a whole: Some public TCRs appeared in many individuals, while most sequences were rare. Researchers reportedly found TCR beta sequences accurately predicted most subjects' HLA-A and HLA-B alleles. Cytomegalovirus association was assigned to more than 150 TCR beta chains.

The germline CDR1 and CDR2 sequences are SNHLY and FYNNEI. The V end was cut by 4 bases, the J end by 4 bases, with 13 bases between. This CDR3 region has 14 residues. This clone was counted a single time. Its antigen is currently unknown. The source is a man between 25 and 39 years old in good health. This chain uses TRBV2 with TRBJ1-2; D unresolved. Sample: PBMCs. The CDR3 sequence: CASSGGNGIYGYTF. CDR3 DNA: TGTGCCAGCAGTGGAGGGAACGGGATCTATGGCTACACCTTC.